This TCR beta chain was profiled in a study of quantifying T cell responses using KT2 cells. Study overall: cDNA was made from DNase-treated RNA using alpha and beta constant primers.

Trimming cost V 4 bases and J 7 bases; bases outside gene matches: 8. From germline, CDR1 is SGHRS and CDR2 YFSETQ. The CDR3 is 15 residues long. This clonotype was recorded at least ten times. Each cDNA got a UMI-containing oligo ligated at its 3' end. An equimolar mix of RC1.1 and RC1.2 primed the beta chain across TRBC1 and TRBC2. TCRdb ran MiXCR on the UMI-ligation and nested PCR reads and lists one entry per CDR3 protein. This sample carries roughly 38,000 distinct CDR3 sequences, around 15% of them seen once, and the ten largest clones take approximately 45%. The chain employs TRBV5-1 and TRBJ2-2; 9 bases map to TRBD1. Input material: PBMCs spiked with cells of the T cell clone KT2. The origin of this receptor is a human donor. The chain's CDR3 is CASSRWTGADGELFF. The CDR3 bases are TGCGCCAGCAGCCGTTGGACAGGGGCGGACGGGGAGCTGTTTTTT.